One sample yielded the 8 T cell receptor beta chains listed below, sequenced in a study of OX40 agonist ivuxolimab in advanced cancers. Sequencing used immunoSEQ multiplex PCR; TCRdb keeps in-frame clones, though not all of them. The sample shows tens of thousands of clones, 88% of them seen only once. This material consisted of CD4+ or CD8+ T cells sorted from blood, taken in a trial of the OX40 agonist ivuxolimab. These receptor sequences come from an adult with an advanced solid tumor such as melanoma, head and neck, liver or kidney cancer.

The rearrangement links TRBV10-1 to TRBJ2-3, with TRBD2 matching over 8 bases. V gave up 9 bases and J gave up 2 bases; unmatched junction bases: 7. Germline V gene lookup returns CDR1 WNHNN and CDR2 SYGVQD (reference sequence). The CDR3 covers 14 residues. Here the CDR3 reads CARRGAGVTDTQYF. As DNA, the CDR3 is TGCGCCAGGCGGGGGGCGGGGGTCACAGATACGCAGTATTTT.

This clone has only one observation. Other DNA sequences within the sample encode an identical CDR3. The chain recombines TRBV7-2 with TRBJ2-7; no reliable D call. This CDR3 is 11 amino acids long. V lost 2 bases, J lost 5 bases, and 4 bases lay in between. Germline CDR1 SGHTA, CDR2 FQGNSA. The CDR3: CASSLRDEQYF. CDR3 DNA: TGTGCCAGCAGCTTAAGAGACGAGCAGTACTTC.

In this sample, this clone turned up once. This rearrangement joins TRBV6-5 to TRBJ1-2, with a tentative D call TRBD1 (5 bases). The CDR3 consists of 13 residues. Germline V CDR1 and CDR2: MNHEY, SVGAGI. V shed 0 bases and J shed 8 bases, with 10 bases lying between them. This CDR3 is CASSYSRGDGYTF. Written as DNA, the CDR3 is TGTGCCAGCAGTTACTCGCGGGGGGACGGCTACACCTTC.

The chain uses TRBV11-3 and TRBJ2-1; 9 bases are shared with TRBD1. The V segment lost 0 bases and the J segment 12 bases; nucleotides outside the gene matches: 6. The CDR3 extends over 14 amino acids. Germline V gene sequence: CDR1 SGHNT, CDR2 YENEEA. CDR3 sequence: CASSLDRTGVGQFF. The CDR3 coding sequence is TGTGCCAGCAGCTTAGACAGGACAGGGGTCGGGCAGTTCTTC. The entire variable domain, with the rest obtained from reference TRBV11-3 and TRBJ2-1, is as follows: EAGVVQSPRYKIIEKKQPVAFWCNPISGHNTLYWYLQNLGQGPELLIRYENEEAVDDSQLPKDRFSAERLKGVDSTLKIQPAELGDSAVYLCASSLDRTGVGQFFGPGTRLTVL.

The V gene is TRBV7-3, the J gene TRBJ2-3; D ambiguous. Trimming removed 3 bases at V and 0 bases at J, with 10 bases between. Germline assignment: CDR1 SGHTA and CDR2 FQGTGA. The CDR3 runs 15 residues. The CDR3 is CASSLRWASTDTQYF. In DNA form, the CDR3 reads TGTGCCAGCAGCTTGAGATGGGCTAGCACAGATACGCAGTATTTT. Filled out from reference TRBV7-3 and TRBJ2-3, the complete variable domain reads GAGVSQTPSNKVTEKGKYVELRCDPISGHTALYWYRQSLGQGPEFLIYFQGTGAADDSGLPNDRFFAVRPEGSVSTLKIQRTERGDSAVYLCASSLRWASTDTQYFGPGTRLTVL.

The chain joins TRBV4-2 to TRBJ1-1, with 7 bases identical to TRBD1. CDR1 is LGHNA, CDR2 YNFKEQ, per germline. The CDR3 runs to 15 residues. The V segment lost 3 bases and the J segment 6 bases; nucleotides outside the gene matches: 10. The CDR3 here is CASSQADRDNAEAFF. CDR3 DNA sequence: TGTGCCAGCAGCCAGGCCGACAGGGATAACGCTGAAGCTTTCTTT.

The chain employs TRBV9 and TRBJ1-3; possibly TRBD1 for D (6 bases). The V end lost 2 bases, the J end lost 1 base, and 13 bases lay between the germline ends. The CDR3 loop spans 16 amino acids. CDR1 SGDLS and CDR2 YYNGEE come from the germline V gene. CDR3 sequence (DNA): TGTGCCAGCAGCGTTTCAGGGGATAGGTCTGGAAACACCATATATTTT. Protein sequence: CASSVSGDRSGNTIYF.

The rearrangement joins TRBV2 to TRBJ2-5; D might be TRBD2 (5 bases). This CDR3 is 15 amino acids long. In germline, CDR1 is SNHLY, CDR2 FYNNEI. V lost 5 bases and J 1 base, leaving 14 bases between the germline ends. The CDR3 spells CASSLTRGLQETQYF. CDR3 coding DNA: TGTGCCAGCAGTCTCACTCGCGGGCTCCAAGAGACCCAGTACTTC.